A selection of T cell receptor beta chains follows, all from one sample in a study of cytomegalovirus exposure and HLA in healthy donors. Data came from immunoSEQ multiplex PCR; TCRdb stores just in-frame clones and leaves some out. The table records 150,000 to 200,000 clones, about 81% of them present only once. The specimen was PBMCs. The receptors derive from a woman in her 30s in good health and CMV-seronegative. Each CDR3 is given with its conserved first and last residue. The D gene is left open where the match is weak. The size entry is marked missing in some rows and otherwise reads once, few, many or a size class.

cdr3_nt,cdr3_aa,v_call,clone_size,j_call,d_call
TGCGCCAGCAGCTTGGGCGGCACAAGCAATCAGCCCCAGCATTTT,CASSLGGTSNQPQHF,TRBV5-1,NA,TRBJ1-5,NA
TGCAGCGCCGAGGTTGAGTCAGGGGCCGAGCAGTACTTC,CSAEVESGAEQYF,TRBV29-1,many,TRBJ2-7,NA
TGTGCCAGCAGCGTCCGGACTAGCGGGAGGGGCGAGCAGTACTTC,CASSVRTSGRGEQYF,TRBV5-4,NA,TRBJ2-7,TRBD2
TGTGCCAGCAGCCCTGGACAGACGAGCTCCTACGAGCAGTACTTC,CASSPGQTSSYEQYF,TRBV9,NA,TRBJ2-7,NA
TGCGCCAGCAGCTTTTACCTGGCCACCGGGGAGCTGTTTTTT,CASSFYLATGELFF,TRBV5-1,NA,TRBJ2-2,NA
TGTGCCAGCAGTGAACAGGAAGGATACGAGCAGTACTTC,CASSEQEGYEQYF,TRBV2,few,TRBJ2-7,NA
TGCGCCAGCAGTGAGCTACCAGATACGCAGTATTTT,CASSELPDTQYF,TRBV5-1,NA,TRBJ2-3,NA
TGCGCCAGCAGCATAGGACAGGGGGCCACTAACTATGGCTACACCTTC,CASSIGQGATNYGYTF,TRBV5-1,NA,TRBJ1-2,TRBD1
TGTGCCAGCAGCCAGGGACAGGCAAGGAGCAATGAGCAGTTCTTC,CASSQGQARSNEQFF,TRBV7-7,few,TRBJ2-1,TRBD1
TGCGCCAGCAGCTTGTCCGGGAATAGCAATCAGCCCCAGCATTTT,CASSLSGNSNQPQHF,TRBV5-1,NA,TRBJ1-5,NA
TGCGCCAGCAGCTTTGGACAGGGCCTCTACTCCTACGAGCAGTACTTC,CASSFGQGLYSYEQYF,TRBV5-1,NA,TRBJ2-7,TRBD1
TGTGCCAGCAGTTTAGGGGGGTCGAACACTGAAGCTTTCTTT,CASSLGGSNTEAFF,TRBV27,NA,TRBJ1-1,NA
TGTGCCTGGAGTGTAGGGGCACAAGGTCAGCCCCAGCATTTT,CAWSVGAQGQPQHF,TRBV30,NA,TRBJ1-5,NA
TGTGCCATCAGCGGCCAAGGAGCGAACACTGAAGCTTTCTTT,CAISGQGANTEAFF,TRBV10-3,NA,TRBJ1-1,NA
TGCGCCAGCAGATTGGGAGGGCGTCTTTCCCAAGAGACCCAGTACTTC,CASRLGGRLSQETQYF,TRBV10-2,NA,TRBJ2-5,TRBD2
TGTGCCAGCAGGGACAGAATTAATAGCAATCAGCCCCAGCATTTT,CASRDRINSNQPQHF,TRBV19,few,TRBJ1-5,TRBD1
TGTGCCAGCAGCTTAGGGGACAGGGTCGGACAAGAGACCCAGTACTTC,CASSLGDRVGQETQYF,TRBV7-8,NA,TRBJ2-5,TRBD1
TGTGCCAGCAGTTCACTATCGGTGCCAGCCAATGAGCAGTTCTTC,CASSSLSVPANEQFF,TRBV27,NA,TRBJ2-1,NA
TGTGCCAGCAGCTTGTCTAGCACAGATACGCAGTATTTT,CASSLSSTDTQYF,TRBV5-6,NA,TRBJ2-3,NA
TGTGCCAGCAGCGCAACGGGACTAGCGGATCTGGAGCAGTTCTTC,CASSATGLADLEQFF,TRBV6-1,NA,TRBJ2-1,TRBD2
TGCGCCAGCAGCTCCCGCGGAGCGGGGGGGCCGCGAGATACGCAGTATTTT,CASSSRGAGGPRDTQYF,TRBV5-1,NA,TRBJ2-3,TRBD2
TGTGCCAGCACCCAGACTAGGGACAGGGTATACGAGCAGTACTTC,CASTQTRDRVYEQYF,TRBV6-5,NA,TRBJ2-7,TRBD1
TGTGCCAGCAGTGAGTCACTAGCGGCAGCCTACAATGAGCAGTTCTTC,CASSESLAAAYNEQFF,TRBV6-1,NA,TRBJ2-1,TRBD2
TGTGCCAGCAGCTTAGCCTGGGCCCTCATGAATGAGCAGTTCTTC,CASSLAWALMNEQFF,TRBV7-2,NA,TRBJ2-1,NA
TGTGCCAGCAGCCAAGCCACAGGGGCCGATAGCAATCAGCCCCAGCATTTT,CASSQATGADSNQPQHF,TRBV4-2,NA,TRBJ1-5,TRBD1
TGTGCCAGCAGTACGGACAGGGGCAGCAATCAGCCCCAGCATTTT,CASSTDRGSNQPQHF,TRBV2,NA,TRBJ1-5,TRBD1
TGCGCCAGCAGTATCGGGACAGCAAGGAGTACGAAATACGAGCAGTACTTC,CASSIGTARSTKYEQYF,TRBV4-1,NA,TRBJ2-7,TRBD1
TGTGCCAGCAGCTTACAGGAGTCCGGGGAGCTGTTTTTT,CASSLQESGELFF,TRBV5-4,few,TRBJ2-2,NA
TGCGCCAGCAGCCAAGCCGACAGTTTCTCTGGAAACACCATATATTTT,CASSQADSFSGNTIYF,TRBV4-1,NA,TRBJ1-3,NA
TGTGCCAGTAGTACTTCCGGACAGTCCTCCTACGAGCAGTACTTC,CASSTSGQSSYEQYF,TRBV19,NA,TRBJ2-7,NA
TGTGCCATCGCGGCCGGGAAAAATGAAAAACTGTTTTTT,CAIAAGKNEKLFF,TRBV10-3,NA,TRBJ1-4,NA
TGTGCCATCAGTGATCTGGCAGAAGCTTTCTTT,CAISDLAEAFF,TRBV10-3,NA,TRBJ1-1,NA
TGCGCCAGCAGCTTTATCACCGGACAGGGCAATTCACCCCTCCACTTT,CASSFITGQGNSPLHF,TRBV5-1,NA,TRBJ1-6,TRBD1
TGTGCCAGCTCACCGACAGGGTCTGAAGCTTTCTTT,CASSPTGSEAFF,TRBV18,NA,TRBJ1-1,TRBD1
TGTGCCAGCAGCAAACATGGACAGGGAGGGGGACCCAATCAGCCCCAGCATTTT,CASSKHGQGGGPNQPQHF,TRBV27,NA,TRBJ1-5,TRBD1
TGTGCCAGCAGCTTCCGCATAACTAGCGTTCACGAGCAGTACTTC,CASSFRITSVHEQYF,TRBV11-3,once,TRBJ2-7,TRBD2